This T cell receptor beta chain was sequenced during a study of blood T cell repertoires in COVID-19. Study context: Sample material is recorded as cDNA or gDNA derived from T cells, B-cell-depleted T cells, or PBMCs.

Points on this clone: One junction end disagrees with the germline gene, perhaps due to a read error.

Methods used by the authors: By means of reference gene primer amplification, nucleated cell counts were estimated. TCRdb keeps only in-frame clones here, not all; method: immunoSEQ multiplex PCR. V and J calls and clone size are those listed in that table; D and trimming were worked out from the DNA. The repertoire holds approximately 110,000 clones, with roughly nine tenths as singletons. The CDR3 runs 14 residues. Per germline, CDR1 ENHRY and CDR2 SYGVKD. The Seattle patients, enrolled during active infection, were followed longitudinally. The chain couples TRBV10-3 to TRBJ1-5; D not resolved. Sequenced input: peripheral blood. The sequence was collected from a man aged 50-60 years with COVID-19, enrolled during active disease. The CDR3 here is CAINEGGANQPQHF. The DNA of the CDR3 is TGTGCCATCAATGAGGGCGGAGCCAATCAGCCCCAGCATTTT.